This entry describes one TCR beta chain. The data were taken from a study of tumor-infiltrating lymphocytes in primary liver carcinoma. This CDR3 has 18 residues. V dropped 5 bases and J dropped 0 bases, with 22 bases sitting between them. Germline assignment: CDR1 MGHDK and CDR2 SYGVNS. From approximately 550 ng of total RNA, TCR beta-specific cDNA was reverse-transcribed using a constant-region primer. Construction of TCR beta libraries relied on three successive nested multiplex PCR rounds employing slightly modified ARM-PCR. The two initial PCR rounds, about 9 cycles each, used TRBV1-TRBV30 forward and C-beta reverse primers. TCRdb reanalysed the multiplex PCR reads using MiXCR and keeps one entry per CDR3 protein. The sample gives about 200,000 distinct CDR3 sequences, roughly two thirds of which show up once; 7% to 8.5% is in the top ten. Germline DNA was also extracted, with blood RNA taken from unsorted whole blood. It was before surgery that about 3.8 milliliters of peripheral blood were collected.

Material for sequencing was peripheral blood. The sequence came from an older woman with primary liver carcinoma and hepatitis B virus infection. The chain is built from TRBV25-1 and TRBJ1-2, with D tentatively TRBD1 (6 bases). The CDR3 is CASSPHGQRPPTNYGYTF. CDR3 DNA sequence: TGTGCCAGCAGTCCGCACGGACAGCGACCCCCAACTAACTATGGCTACACCTTC.